The 23 T cell receptor beta chains reported below all come from one sample, sequenced in a study of human T cells and chemical hapten exposure. As for time point: patch test 1, 2 weeks after DPC sensitization. Treatment given: therapeutic diphenylcyclopropenone sensitization with weekly scalp DPC. One entry per CDR3 protein, called by TCRdb with MiXCR from the RACE reads. The sample gives 95,000 or so distinct CDR3 sequences, 10% to 13% of which show up once; roughly 2.2% is in the top ten. Specimen: whole blood, collected in connection with sensitization to the hapten diphenylcyclopropenone (DPC). The receptor set was obtained from a man aged 35 to 55 with alopecia areata. Some clones in this sample may be carry-over from other donors' samples.

This clonotype has a handful of counts. This chain links TRBV29-1 with TRBJ2-3, with a weak D call TRBD2 (6 bases). Germline loops: CDR1 SQVTM, CDR2 ANQGSEA. The germline V and J ends were trimmed by 5 bases and 2 bases, with 20 bases remaining between them. The CDR3 extends over 16 amino acids. Here the CDR3 reads CSVCGGEDISTDTQYF. The CDR3 DNA follows: TGCAGCGTTTGTGGAGGGGAGGACATTTCCACAGATACGCAGTATTTT.

This clonotype was seen only a few times. The V gene is TRBV20-1, the J gene TRBJ2-1, with 8 bases matching TRBD2. CDR3 size: 14 residues. Unmatched junction bases numbered 4, after V lost 4 bases and J lost 2 bases. CDR1 and CDR2 (germline): DFQATT, SNEGSKA (reference sequence). The CDR3 DNA is TGCAGTGCTACGACTAGCGCGGCCTACAATGAGCAGTTCTTC. Translation: CSATTSAAYNEQFF.

This clonotype was counted a few times. This chain links TRBV19 with TRBJ2-7; TRBD2 might be the D (5 bases). V was cut by 1 base and J by 4 bases, with 11 bases left in between. The CDR3 runs 14 residues. From germline, CDR1 is LNHDA and CDR2 SQIVND (reference sequence). The CDR3 region has the DNA TGTGCCAGTAGTATAGCCCTCGGGGTATACGAGCAGTACGTC. This sequence encodes CASSIALGVYEQYV.

This clonotype showed up just a few times. The V gene is TRBV5-1, the J gene TRBJ2-3; D might be TRBD2 (6 bases). The CDR3 loop spans 15 amino acids. The V end was cut by 5 bases, the J end by 0 bases, with 13 bases between. Germline values: CDR1 SGHRS, CDR2 YFSETQ. CDR3 protein: CASSWSGTSTDTQYF. The CDR3 region has the DNA TGCGCCAGCAGTTGGTCGGGGACTAGCACAGATACGCAGTATTTT.

This chain's CDR3 is CASSFSGGPRTGELFF. CDR3 nucleotide sequence: TGCGCCAGCAGCTTTTCGGGAGGGCCTCGCACCGGGGAGCTGTTTTTT. The rearrangement links TRBV5-1 to TRBJ2-2, with 8 bases matching TRBD2. Germline V gives CDR1 SGHRS, CDR2 YFSETQ. The CDR3 has 16 residues. Trimming took 2 bases from V and 4 from J; bases not matched to a gene: 7.

This clonotype was recorded a few times. The V and J genes are TRBV12-3 or TRBV12-4 and TRBJ2-1; TRBD2 matches at 7 bases. Losses at the gene ends were 7 bases for V and 9 bases for J; bases not matched to a gene: 15. The CDR3 is 15 residues long. The CDR3 is CASKIAGPKAGEQFF. CDR3 bases: TGTGCCAGCAAAATAGCGGGTCCCAAAGCGGGTGAGCAGTTCTTC.

The chain joins TRBV6-5 to TRBJ2-1; D possibly matches TRBD1 or TRBD2 (5 bases each). V lost 1 base, J lost 10 bases, and 20 bases lay in between. This CDR3 is 16 amino acids long. Germline values: CDR1 MNHEY, CDR2 SVGAGI. For the CDR3, the DNA is TGTGCCAGCAGTTACTTTGTCGGGCAGGGTCGAGGGGAGCAGTTCTTC. It codes for CASSYFVGQGRGEQFF.

In its sample, this clonotype was seen many times. The chain joins TRBV24-1 to TRBJ1-2; maybe TRBD1 (5 bases). The CDR3 is made up of 13 amino acids. With 9 bases removed from V and 8 bases from J, the gap between germline ends came to 18 bases. Germline CDR1 and CDR2: KGHDR and SFDVKD. In DNA form, the CDR3 reads TGTGCCACCCCCTCGATAGCCAGGGACGGCTACACCTTC. Translation gives CATPSIARDGYTF.

In its sample, this clonotype was seen a few times. The CDR3 sequence: CASSLRASTQHF. The CDR3 nucleotides are TGTGCCAGCAGTTTACGGGCCTCGACCCAGCATTTT. The rearrangement links TRBV12-3 or TRBV12-4 to TRBJ1-5; no definite D call. Trimming removed 2 bases from V and 11 bases from J, with 10 bases in between. There are 12 residues in the CDR3.

This clonotype was detected a few times. The chain uses TRBV6-4 and TRBJ2-6; 9 positions agree with TRBD2. J gave up 0 bases and V 0 bases, and 0 bases lay outside the gene matches. The CDR3 has 17 amino acids. The germline gives CDR1 MRHNA, CDR2 SNTAGT. Here the CDR3 DNA reads TGTGCCAGCAGTGACTCGACTAGCGGCTCTGGGGCCAACGTCCTGACTTTC. It codes for CASSDSTSGSGANVLTF.

The chain links TRBV7-2 to TRBJ2-3, with 7 positions matching TRBD2. Germline values: CDR1 SGHTA, CDR2 FQGNSA. This CDR3 has 16 residues. V trimming: 4 bases; J trimming: 0 bases; junction bases outside the gene matches: 7. The CDR3 bases are TGTGCCAGCAGCTCGTCTAGCGGAACTAGCACAGATACGCAGTATTTT. Its protein is CASSSSSGTSTDTQYF.

The chain has TRBV20-1 and TRBJ1-1; D is unclear. The germline gives CDR1 DFQATT, CDR2 SNEGSKA (reference sequence). V was shortened by 7 bases and J by 1 base, with 10 bases between the two germline ends. The CDR3 is made up of 12 amino acids. The CDR3 protein is CSGLDRNTEAFF. As DNA, the CDR3 is TGCAGTGGACTGGACCGGAACACTGAAGCTTTCTTT.

The chain uses TRBV11-2 and TRBJ2-3; 13 nucleotides match TRBD2. CDR1 SGHAT and CDR2 FQNNGV come from the germline V gene. This CDR3 region has 18 residues. V lost 4 bases, J lost 1 base, and 8 bases stayed unmatched. The CDR3 DNA follows: TGTGCCAGCAGCTCCCCGAGACTAGCGGGAGGTGGCACAGATACGCAGTATTTT. Its protein product is CASSSPRLAGGGTDTQYF.

This clonotype occurred many times. This chain uses TRBV3-1 with TRBJ1-6, with 8 bases lining up with TRBD1. The V segment lost 5 bases and the J segment 7 bases; nucleotides outside the gene matches: 4. The V gene's germline CDR1 is LGHDT and CDR2 YNNKEL (reference sequence). The CDR3 loop spans 14 amino acids. CDR3 bases: TGTGCCAGCAGCGCGGGACAGGAAAATTCACCCCTCCACTTT. It encodes CASSAGQENSPLHF.

The chain uses TRBV20-1 and TRBJ1-6; a possible D gene is TRBD1 (6 bases). The CDR3 totals 13 residues. The ends were cut back, 4 bases at V and 7 bases at J, with 11 bases in the middle. Germline values: CDR1 DFQATT, CDR2 SNEGSKA (reference sequence). CDR3 sequence: CSAKDRLNSPLHF. The CDR3 DNA follows: TGCAGTGCTAAGGACAGACTCAATTCACCCCTCCACTTT.

This clonotype was seen ten or more times. J is TRBJ1-6 and V is TRBV6-2 or TRBV6-3; 8 bases match TRBD1. CDR1 and CDR2 from the germline V gene are MNHEY and SVGEGT. Trimming at V came to 6 bases and at J to 8 bases, leaving 6 bases not matched to a gene. CDR3 length equals 14 residues. The CDR3 nucleotides are TGTGCCAGCAGAAACGGACAGGGTGATTCACCCCTCCACTTT. Its protein is CASRNGQGDSPLHF.

This clonotype was detected only a few times. The V gene is TRBV29-1, the J gene TRBJ2-5, with 12 nucleotides matching TRBD2. The germline V gene encodes CDR1 SQVTM and CDR2 ANQGSEA. The CDR3 extends over 14 amino acids. The V segment lost 4 bases and the J segment 5 bases; nucleotides outside the gene matches: 5. In DNA, the CDR3 is TGCAGCGTTGCGACTAGCGGGAGTCTGGAGACCCAGTACTTC. Translation gives CSVATSGSLETQYF.

This clonotype was counted only a few times. The V call is TRBV12-3 or TRBV12-4, the J call TRBJ2-3, with 9 bases identical to TRBD2. J lost 3 bases, V lost 5 bases, and 6 bases had no gene match. The CDR3 extends over 15 amino acids. The CDR3, as DNA: TGTGCCAGCAGTATTAGCGGGAGTCGGACAGATACGCAGTATTTT. It is translated as CASSISGSRTDTQYF.

This sequence joins TRBV29-1 and TRBJ1-1; tentatively, D is TRBD1 (6 bases). This CDR3 region has 12 residues. Germline V gene data show CDR1 as SQVTM and CDR2 as ANQGSEA. With 5 bases removed from V and 3 bases from J, the gap between germline ends came to 10 bases. The CDR3: CSVHRDYTEAFF. CDR3 DNA: TGCAGCGTTCACAGGGACTACACTGAAGCTTTCTTT. The full variable domain, with the rest looked up from reference TRBV29-1 and TRBJ1-1, is SAVISQKPSRDICQRGTSLTIQCQVDSQVTMMFWYRQQPGQSLTLIATANQGSEATYESGFVIDKFPISRPNLTFSTLTVSNMSPEDSSIYLCSVHRDYTEAFFGQGTRLTVV.

V and J are TRBV12-3 or TRBV12-4 and TRBJ2-1, with D possibly being TRBD2 (6 bases). V dropped 2 bases and J dropped 0 bases, with 20 bases sitting between them. This CDR3 spans 19 amino acids. The DNA for the CDR3 is TGTGCCAGCAGTTTAATGCGATTGGGGGGACGGAGCTCCTACAATGAGCAGTTCTTC. It yields the protein CASSLMRLGGRSSYNEQFF.

The rearrangement links TRBV5-6 to TRBJ2-1; 10 bases line up with TRBD2. CDR1 SGHDT and CDR2 YYEEEE come from the germline V gene. The trim removed 4 bases at V and 5 bases at J, leaving 9 bases unmatched. This CDR3 region has 16 residues. CDR3 DNA sequence: TGTGCCAGCAGCCTGAATGGACTAGCGGCAGACAATGAGCAGTTCTTC. It yields the protein CASSLNGLAADNEQFF.

This clonotype was counted only a few times. The rearrangement joins TRBV2 to TRBJ1-1; 11 positions match TRBD1. There are 15 residues in the CDR3. Germline-derived CDR1 and CDR2 are SNHLY and FYNNEI. With 6 bases clipped from V and 4 bases from J, the junction kept 7 bases outside the gene matches. The CDR3 protein is CASRWTGGYATEAFF. The DNA of the CDR3 is TGTGCCAGCAGGTGGACAGGGGGCTATGCCACTGAAGCTTTCTTT.

This chain uses TRBV6-5 with TRBJ2-3; D remains unclear. Trimming shortened V by 2 bases and J by 0 bases, and 9 bases separated the two germline ends. The CDR3 has 15 amino acids. The V gene's germline CDR1 is MNHEY and CDR2 SVGAGI. CDR3 nucleotides: TGTGCCAGCAGTTACGGCGCGGCTAGCACAGATACGCAGTATTTT. Amino acids: CASSYGAASTDTQYF.